Each of the 4 T cell receptor beta chains below was sequenced from the same sample in a study of T cell repertoires in cytomegalovirus infection. TCRdb re-analysed the reads in MiXCR, keeping a single row per CDR3 protein. The sample shows about 140,000 distinct CDR3 sequences, roughly 6% of them seen only once. Material for sequencing was PBMCs. The source of these receptors is a human donor in good health (CMV status not recorded). Some clones in this sample may be carry-over from other donors' samples.

This clonotype was recorded at least ten times. This chain joins TRBV7-9 and TRBJ2-7; D may correspond to TRBD1 or TRBD2 (5 bases each). V lost 8 bases, J lost 1 base, and 9 bases lay in between. CDR1 SEHNR and CDR2 FQNEAQ come from the germline V gene (reference sequence). This CDR3 is built from 12 residues. CDR3 in DNA: TGTGCCAGCGGGGACGGGTCCTACGAGCAGTACTTC. Protein: CASGDGSYEQYF.

This clonotype was seen at least ten times. The CDR3 DNA sequence: TGTGCCAGCAGCTTTACTTCTGGGTTGACGGATACGCAGTATTTT. As protein: CASSFTSGLTDTQYF. V and J are TRBV7-2 and TRBJ2-3, with D uncertain. The germline CDR1 and CDR2 sequences are SGHTA and FQGNSA. The germline V and J ends were trimmed by 3 bases and 6 bases, with 16 bases remaining between them. CDR3 size: 15 residues.

This clonotype showed up many times. The chain carries TRBV11-2 and TRBJ1-2, with a weak D call TRBD1 (6 bases). With 4 bases removed from V and 2 bases from J, the gap between germline ends came to 11 bases. CDR1 and CDR2 (germline): SGHAT, FQNNGV. The CDR3 loop spans 14 amino acids. The CDR3 spells CASSSDSQNYGYTF. The CDR3 region has the DNA TGTGCCAGCAGCTCGGACAGTCAGAACTATGGCTACACCTTC. The full variable domain, rest sourced from reference TRBV11-2 and TRBJ1-2, is EAGVAQSPRYKIIEKRQSVAFWCNPISGHATLYWYQQILGQGPKLLIQFQNNGVVDDSQLPKDRFSAERLKGVDSTLKIQPAKLEDSAVYLCASSSDSQNYGYTFGSGTRLTVV.

This clonotype was seen ten or more times. V gene TRBV19 combines with J gene TRBJ1-2; tentatively, D is TRBD1 (5 bases). Trimming left V 7 bases short and J 4 bases short, with 10 bases between. Germline V gene sequence: CDR1 LNHDA, CDR2 SQIVND (reference sequence). The length of the CDR3 is 12 residues. In nucleotides, the CDR3 is TGTGCCAGTACCGGGGACGGCTATGGCTACACCTTC. Its translation is CASTGDGYGYTF.